One sample yielded the 20 T cell receptor beta chains listed below, sequenced in a study of T cell responses to AZD1222 COVID-19 vaccine (dated by TCRdb to the early 2020s). Library construction relied on the immunoSEQ multiplex PCR assay. TCRdb provides this immuneACCESS table in a form limited to in-frame rearrangements. Some clones are lacking; in checked studies, under half of them reflect an unresolved V gene, and why the rest are absent is not known. The sample has 150,000 to 200,000 clones on record, approximately 93% of them singletons. In total, the top ten clones hold approximately 1.6% of the sample. The time point label corresponds to: about 28 days (+/-7) after the second vaccine dose. The input for sequencing was peripheral blood, taken 28 days after the second AZD1222 dose. These receptors were taken from an adult who received the AZD1222 COVID-19 vaccine.

A note on this clone: The identical CDR3 is also encoded by other nucleotide sequences in the sample. The chain joins TRBV6-5 to TRBJ1-1, with D hard to call. Trimming took off 0 bases at V and 5 bases at J, with 7 bases between the two ends. Germline assignment: CDR1 MNHEY and CDR2 SVGAGI. The CDR3 is 13 residues long. CDR3 in amino acids: CASSYSGGTEAFF. CDR3 DNA sequence: TGTGCCAGCAGTTACTCCGGAGGGACTGAAGCTTTCTTT.

The V gene is TRBV7-3, the J gene TRBJ2-6, with D maybe TRBD2 (6 bases). This CDR3 has 15 amino acids. V was clipped by 3 bases and J by 2 bases, with 8 bases between them. Per the germline V gene, CDR1 is SGHTA and CDR2 is FQGTGA. CDR3 protein: CASSFGGTGANVLTF. CDR3 coding DNA: TGTGCCAGCAGCTTCGGGGGAACTGGGGCCAACGTCCTGACTTTC.

This clone has only one observation. The same CDR3 arises from other DNA sequences in this sample as well. The chain employs TRBV18 and TRBJ1-1; D possibly corresponds to TRBD1 (5 bases). The germline gives CDR1 KGHSH, CDR2 LQKENI. Trimming took off 1 base at V and 8 bases at J, with 8 bases between the two ends. The CDR3 covers 12 residues. The CDR3 nucleotides read TGTGCCAGCTCACCACAGGGGAGCGAAGCTTTCTTT. It translates to CASSPQGSEAFF.

This sequence joins TRBV18 and TRBJ2-3; 7 positions match TRBD2. Per the germline V gene, CDR1 is KGHSH and CDR2 is LQKENI. Trimming at V came to 6 bases and at J to 2 bases, leaving 2 bases not matched to a gene. This CDR3 is 13 amino acids long. The CDR3 region is CASSRDYTDTQYF. DNA for the CDR3: TGTGCCAGCTCGCGGGACTACACAGATACGCAGTATTTT. Full variable domain (outside the CDR3, taken from reference TRBV18 and TRBJ2-3): NAGVMQNPRHLVRRRGQEARLRCSPMKGHSHVYWYRQLPEEGLKFMVYLQKENIIDESGMPKERFSAEFPKEGPSILRIQQVVRGDSAAYFCASSRDYTDTQYFGPGTRLTVL.

This clone has a handful of counts. V usage is TRBV24-1 and J usage is TRBJ1-4; 7 positions match TRBD1. The CDR3 has 12 residues. The V segment lost 7 bases and the J segment 5 bases; nucleotides outside the gene matches: 0. CDR1 is KGHDR and CDR2 is SFDVKD in the germline V gene. The CDR3 protein is CATRTGNEKLFF. CDR3 DNA sequence: TGTGCCACCAGGACAGGGAATGAAAAACTGTTTTTT.

The rearrangement joins TRBV19 to TRBJ1-3, with a tentative D call TRBD1 (6 bases). V shed 4 bases and J shed 3 bases, with 10 bases lying between them. Per germline, CDR1 LNHDA and CDR2 SQIVND (reference sequence). The length of the CDR3 is 14 residues. CDR3: CASSTTGRGNTIYF. CDR3 coding DNA: TGTGCCAGTAGTACAACAGGGCGTGGAAACACCATATATTTT.

The V and J genes are TRBV15 and TRBJ2-7; D is unresolved. Germline CDR1 LNHNV, CDR2 YYDKDF (reference sequence). The germline V and J ends were trimmed by 3 bases and 2 bases, with 8 bases remaining between them. The CDR3 is 13 amino acids. This CDR3 is CATSSNRAYEQYF. The CDR3 nucleotides read TGTGCCACCAGCAGCAACCGGGCCTACGAGCAGTACTTC.

The gene calls are TRBV15 and TRBJ1-1; D possibly corresponds to TRBD1 (6 bases). This CDR3 comprises 15 residues. V was pared by 1 base and J by 7 bases, with 16 bases between. The germline CDR1 and CDR2 sequences are LNHNV and YYDKDF (reference sequence). DNA for the CDR3: TGTGCCACCAGCAGAGGTCAGGGGTGGAGGGGTGAAGCTTTCTTT. This encodes CATSRGQGWRGEAFF.

This chain connects TRBV5-6 to TRBJ2-1; TRBD2 aligns across 9 bases. Unmatched junction bases numbered 12, after V lost 4 bases and J lost 7 bases. Germline lookup yields CDR1 SGHDT and CDR2 YYEEEE. The CDR3 is 16 residues long. CDR3 sequence: CASSIDSSGNGNEQFF. CDR3 DNA: TGTGCCAGCAGCATTGATTCTAGCGGGAACGGTAATGAGCAGTTCTTC. Filled out from reference TRBV5-6 and TRBJ2-1, the complete variable domain reads DAGVTQSPTHLIKTRGQQVTLRCSPKSGHDTVSWYQQALGQGPQFIFQYYEEEERQRGNFPDRFSGHQFPNYSSELNVNALLLGDSALYLCASSIDSSGNGNEQFFGPGTRLTVL.

The chain uses TRBV19 and TRBJ1-5; 8 nucleotides line up with TRBD1. The V gene end was trimmed by 7 bases and the J gene end by 7 bases; junction bases not matched to a gene: 12. There are 15 residues in the CDR3. The germline CDR1 and CDR2 sequences are LNHDA and SQIVND (reference sequence). The DNA of the CDR3 is TGTGCCAGTACCCCGGCAGGGGGCTTTGGACAGCCCCAGCATTTT. Its protein is CASTPAGGFGQPQHF.

This chain connects TRBV6-4 to TRBJ1-4; D possibly corresponds to TRBD1 (5 bases). Trimming shortened V by 7 bases and J by 6 bases, and 15 bases separated the two germline ends. From germline, CDR1 is MRHNA and CDR2 SNTAGT. This CDR3 is 14 amino acids long. The CDR3 protein is CASIPGARDEKLFF. The CDR3 DNA is TGTGCCAGCATCCCCGGGGCGAGGGATGAAAAACTGTTTTTT.

J is TRBJ2-7 and V is TRBV11-2, with 8 bases matching TRBD1. The CDR3 runs 15 residues. Germline CDR1 and CDR2: SGHAT and FQNNGV. J gave up 6 bases and V 1 base, and 8 bases lay outside the gene matches. The CDR3 bases are TGTGCCAGCAGCTTAGGTCACAGGGGGATCGGCGAGCAGTACTTC. Its protein is CASSLGHRGIGEQYF. The whole variable domain, filled in from reference TRBV11-2 and TRBJ2-7, reads EAGVAQSPRYKIIEKRQSVAFWCNPISGHATLYWYQQILGQGPKLLIQFQNNGVVDDSQLPKDRFSAERLKGVDSTLKIQPAKLEDSAVYLCASSLGHRGIGEQYFGPGTRLTVT.

V usage is TRBV27 and J usage is TRBJ1-5; TRBD1 might be the D (6 bases). The CDR3 runs to 16 residues. With 4 bases removed from V and 3 bases from J, the gap between germline ends came to 16 bases. CDR1 is MNHEY and CDR2 is SMNVEV in the germline V gene (reference sequence). CDR3 DNA: TGTGCCAGCAGTTCCGGACGGAGGGGGGCCAATCAGCCCCAGCATTTT. Residues: CASSSGRRGANQPQHF.

The chain joins TRBV7-8 to TRBJ2-1; 11 nucleotides agree with TRBD2. CDR3 length equals 17 residues. V lost 6 bases and J lost 5; bases outside the gene matches: 12. Germline V gene lookup returns CDR1 SGHVS and CDR2 FQNEAQ. CDR3 protein: CASSFRPGLAVNNEQFF. The CDR3 nucleotides read TGTGCCAGCAGTTTTAGACCGGGACTAGCGGTAAACAATGAGCAGTTCTTC.

This clone appeared once. The rearrangement uses TRBV3-1 (or the pseudogene TRBV3-2) and TRBJ2-7, with D possibly being TRBD1 (6 bases). Germline V CDR1 and CDR2: LGHDT, YNNKEL (reference sequence). V was cut by 6 bases and J by 2 bases, with 17 bases left in between. CDR3 length: 15 amino acids. The CDR3 sequence is CASRPAQGIAYEQYF. CDR3 sequence (DNA): TGTGCCAGCAGACCTGCCCAGGGGATAGCCTACGAGCAGTACTTC.

In this sample, this clone turned up once. This rearrangement joins TRBV2 to TRBJ1-6, with a possible D match to TRBD1 (6 bases). This CDR3 comprises 17 residues. V was pared by 2 bases and J by 4 bases, with 15 bases between. Germline-derived CDR1 and CDR2 are SNHLY and FYNNEI. CDR3 DNA: TGTGCCAGCAGTGAATCGGGGGGCAGGTGGTATAATTCACCCCTCCACTTT. This translates into CASSESGGRWYNSPLHF.

This chain uses TRBV7-8 with TRBJ1-3; D remains ambiguous. The V end was cut by 1 base, the J end by 2 bases, with 15 bases between. This CDR3 region has 17 residues. Germline CDR1 and CDR2: SGHVS and FQNEAQ. CDR3 nucleotide sequence: TGTGCCAGCAGCTTAGATGTGGCGGGCGTCGCTGGAAACACCATATATTTT. This encodes CASSLDVAGVAGNTIYF.

The chain uses TRBV6-4 and TRBJ2-2, with 13 positions matching TRBD2. Germline assignment: CDR1 MRHNA and CDR2 SNTAGT. Trimming removed 5 bases from V and 7 bases from J; junction bases left unmatched: 7. This CDR3 is 16 amino acids long. The CDR3 nucleotides are TGTGCCAGCAGTAGGACTAGCGGGAGAACCGGCGGGGAGCTGTTTTTT. Protein product: CASSRTSGRTGGELFF.

Remarks on this clone: A junction boundary mismatches the germline segment, possibly from a read error. The V gene is TRBV6-5, the J gene TRBJ1-3; D remains unclear. The CDR3 runs 13 residues. CDR1 and CDR2 (germline): MNHEY, SVGAGI. This chain's CDR3 is CVSRLTGLNTIYF. The CDR3 nucleotides are TGTGTCAGCAGGCTGACGGGGTTAAACACCATATATTTT.

This chain connects TRBV11-1 to TRBJ1-6, with 8 bases aligning to TRBD1. The V gene's germline CDR1 is SGHAT and CDR2 FQDESV (reference sequence). V lost 3 bases and J lost 8; bases outside the gene matches: 9. This CDR3 has 16 amino acids. The CDR3 is CASSFSRTGMDSPLHF. In DNA form, the CDR3 reads TGTGCCAGCAGCTTCTCTCGGACAGGGATGGATTCACCCCTCCACTTT.